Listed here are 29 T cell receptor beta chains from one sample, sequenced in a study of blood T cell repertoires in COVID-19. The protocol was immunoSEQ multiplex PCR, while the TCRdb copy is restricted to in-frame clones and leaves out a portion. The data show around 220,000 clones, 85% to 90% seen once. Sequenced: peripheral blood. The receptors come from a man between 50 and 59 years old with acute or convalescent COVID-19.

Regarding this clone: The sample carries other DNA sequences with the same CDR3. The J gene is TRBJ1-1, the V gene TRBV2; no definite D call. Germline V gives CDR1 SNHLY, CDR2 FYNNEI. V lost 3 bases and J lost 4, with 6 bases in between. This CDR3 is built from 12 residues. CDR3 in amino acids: CASSEGGTEAFF. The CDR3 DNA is TGTGCCAGCAGTGAGGGAGGCACTGAAGCTTTCTTT.

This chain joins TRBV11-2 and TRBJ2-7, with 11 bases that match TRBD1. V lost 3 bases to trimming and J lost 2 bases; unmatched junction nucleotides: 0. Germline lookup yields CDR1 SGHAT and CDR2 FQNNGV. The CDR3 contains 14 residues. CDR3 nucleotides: TGTGCCAGCAGCTTGGGACAGGGGGCCTACGAGCAGTACTTC. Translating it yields CASSLGQGAYEQYF.

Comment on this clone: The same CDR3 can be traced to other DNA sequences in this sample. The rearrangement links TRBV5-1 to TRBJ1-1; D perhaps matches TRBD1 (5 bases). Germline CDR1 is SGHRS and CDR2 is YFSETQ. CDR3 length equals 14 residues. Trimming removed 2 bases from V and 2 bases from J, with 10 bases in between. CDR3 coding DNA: TGCGCCAGCAGCTTAGGGGCAGCTAACACTGAAGCTTTCTTT. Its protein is CASSLGAANTEAFF.

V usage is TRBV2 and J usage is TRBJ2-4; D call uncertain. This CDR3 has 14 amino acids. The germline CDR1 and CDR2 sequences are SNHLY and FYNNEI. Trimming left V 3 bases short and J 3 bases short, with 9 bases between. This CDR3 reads CASSDEPLKNIQYF. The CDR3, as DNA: TGTGCCAGCAGTGATGAGCCACTCAAAAACATTCAGTACTTC. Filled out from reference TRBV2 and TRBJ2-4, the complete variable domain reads EPEVTQTPSHQVTQMGQEVILRCVPISNHLYFYWYRQILGQKVEFLVSFYNNEISEKSEIFDDQFSVERPDGSNFTLKIRSTKLEDSAMYFCASSDEPLKNIQYFGAGTRLSVL.

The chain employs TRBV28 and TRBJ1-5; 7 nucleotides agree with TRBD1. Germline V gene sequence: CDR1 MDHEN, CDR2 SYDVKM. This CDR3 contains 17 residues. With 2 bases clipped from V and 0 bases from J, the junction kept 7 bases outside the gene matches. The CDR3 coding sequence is TGTGCCAGCAGTTTAGCGGGACAGAGTTATAGCAATCAGCCCCAGCATTTT. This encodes CASSLAGQSYSNQPQHF.

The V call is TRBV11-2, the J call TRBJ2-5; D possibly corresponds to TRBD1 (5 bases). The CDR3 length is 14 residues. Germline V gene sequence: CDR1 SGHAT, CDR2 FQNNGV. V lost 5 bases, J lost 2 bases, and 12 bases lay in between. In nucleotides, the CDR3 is TGTGCCAGCAGCCCAAACCGACAGCAAGAGACCCAGTACTTC. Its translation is CASSPNRQQETQYF.

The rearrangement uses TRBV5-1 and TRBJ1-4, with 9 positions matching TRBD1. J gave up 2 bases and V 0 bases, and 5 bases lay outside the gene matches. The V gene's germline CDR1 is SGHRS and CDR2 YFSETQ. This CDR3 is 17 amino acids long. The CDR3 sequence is CASSLAGTGSTNEKLFF. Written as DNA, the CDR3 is TGCGCCAGCAGCTTGGCCGGGACAGGGTCGACTAATGAAAAACTGTTTTTT.

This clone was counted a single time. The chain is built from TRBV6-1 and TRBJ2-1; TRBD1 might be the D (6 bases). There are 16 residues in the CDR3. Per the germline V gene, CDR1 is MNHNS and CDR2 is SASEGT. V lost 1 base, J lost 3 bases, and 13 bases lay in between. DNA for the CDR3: TGTGCCAGCAGTGAAGATTTGGGACACCTCTACAATGAGCAGTTCTTC. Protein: CASSEDLGHLYNEQFF.

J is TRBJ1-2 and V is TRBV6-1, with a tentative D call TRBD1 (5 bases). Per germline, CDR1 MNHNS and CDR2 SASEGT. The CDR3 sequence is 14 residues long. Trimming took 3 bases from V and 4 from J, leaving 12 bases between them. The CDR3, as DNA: TGTGCCAGCAGTGAGGCGACAGAAACCTATGGCTACACCTTC. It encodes CASSEATETYGYTF.

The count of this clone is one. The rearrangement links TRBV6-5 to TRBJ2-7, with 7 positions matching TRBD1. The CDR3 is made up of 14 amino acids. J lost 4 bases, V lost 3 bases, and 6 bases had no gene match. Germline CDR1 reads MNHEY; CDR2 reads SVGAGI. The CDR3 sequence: CASSYTAGGYEQYF. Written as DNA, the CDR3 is TGTGCCAGCAGTTATACGGCAGGGGGTTACGAGCAGTACTTC.

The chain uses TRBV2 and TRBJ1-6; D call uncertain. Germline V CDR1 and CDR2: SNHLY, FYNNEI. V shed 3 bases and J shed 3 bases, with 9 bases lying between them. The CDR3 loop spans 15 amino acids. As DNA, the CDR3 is TGTGCCAGCAGTGACCGGCGGAGCTATAATTCACCCCTCCACTTT. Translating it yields CASSDRRSYNSPLHF. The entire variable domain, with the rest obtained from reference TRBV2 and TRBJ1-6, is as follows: EPEVTQTPSHQVTQMGQEVILRCVPISNHLYFYWYRQILGQKVEFLVSFYNNEISEKSEIFDDQFSVERPDGSNFTLKIRSTKLEDSAMYFCASSDRRSYNSPLHFGNGTRLTVT.

The chain's CDR3 is CASSRTGNYGYTF. CDR3 nucleotide sequence: TGTGCCAGCAGTCGAACAGGGAACTATGGCTACACCTTC. The rearrangement joins TRBV25-1 to TRBJ1-2, with D maybe TRBD1 (6 bases). The germline V gene has CDR1 MGHDK and CDR2 SYGVNS. The CDR3 is 13 amino acids. Trimming took off 5 bases at V and 2 bases at J, with 9 bases between the two ends.

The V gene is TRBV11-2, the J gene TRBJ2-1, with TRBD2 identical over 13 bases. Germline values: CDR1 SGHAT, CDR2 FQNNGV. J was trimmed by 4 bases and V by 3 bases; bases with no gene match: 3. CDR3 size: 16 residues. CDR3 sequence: CASSLGLAGLYNEQFF. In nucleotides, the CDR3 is TGTGCCAGCAGCTTGGGACTAGCGGGGCTATACAATGAGCAGTTCTTC.

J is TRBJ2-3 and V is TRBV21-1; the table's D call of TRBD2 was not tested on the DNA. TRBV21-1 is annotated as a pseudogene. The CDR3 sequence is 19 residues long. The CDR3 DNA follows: TGTGCCAGCAGAAGGGTCAGGGTAGCGGGAGACAGCGACACAGATACGCAGTATTTT. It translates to CASRRVRVAGDSDTDTQYF.

CDR3 amino acids: CASSVGQDTQPQHF. Here the CDR3 DNA reads TGTGCCAGCAGCGTAGGCCAGGACACTCAGCCCCAGCATTTT. The chain recombines TRBV9 with TRBJ1-5; possible D gene TRBD1, 5 bases. Germline CDR1 is SGDLS and CDR2 is YYNGEE. V lost 0 bases and J 6 bases, leaving 10 bases between the germline ends. The CDR3 runs 14 residues. Full variable domain (remainder filled in from reference TRBV9 and TRBJ1-5): DSGVTQTPKHLITATGQRVTLRCSPRSGDLSVYWYQQSLDQGLQFLIQYYNGEERAKGNILERFSAQQFPDLHSELNLSSLELGDSALYFCASSVGQDTQPQHFGDGTRLSIL.

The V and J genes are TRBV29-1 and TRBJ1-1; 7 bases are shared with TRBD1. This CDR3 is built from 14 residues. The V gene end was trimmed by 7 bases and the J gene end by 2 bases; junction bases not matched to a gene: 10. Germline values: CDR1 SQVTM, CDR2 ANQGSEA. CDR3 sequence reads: CSARTGTANTEAFF. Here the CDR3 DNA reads TGCAGCGCACGGACCGGGACAGCAAACACTGAAGCTTTCTTT.

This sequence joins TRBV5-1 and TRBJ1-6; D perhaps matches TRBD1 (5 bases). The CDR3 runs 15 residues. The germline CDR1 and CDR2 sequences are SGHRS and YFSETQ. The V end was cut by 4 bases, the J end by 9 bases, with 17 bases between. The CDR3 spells CASSPGDARGSPLHF. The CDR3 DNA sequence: TGCGCCAGCAGCCCGGGGGACGCCCGCGGTTCACCCCTCCACTTT. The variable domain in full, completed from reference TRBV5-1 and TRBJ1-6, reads KAGVTQTPRYLIKTRGQQVTLSCSPISGHRSVSWYQQTPGQGLQFLFEYFSETQRNKGNFPGRFSGRQFSNSRSEMNVSTLELGDSALYLCASSPGDARGSPLHFGNGTRLTVT.

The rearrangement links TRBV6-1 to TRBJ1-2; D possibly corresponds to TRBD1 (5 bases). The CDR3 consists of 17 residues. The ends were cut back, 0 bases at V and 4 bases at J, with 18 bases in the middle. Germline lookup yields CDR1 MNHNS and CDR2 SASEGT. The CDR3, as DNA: TGTGCCAGCAGTGAAGCGGTCGGTGCAGGGAGGGTCTATGGCTACACCTTC. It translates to CASSEAVGAGRVYGYTF.

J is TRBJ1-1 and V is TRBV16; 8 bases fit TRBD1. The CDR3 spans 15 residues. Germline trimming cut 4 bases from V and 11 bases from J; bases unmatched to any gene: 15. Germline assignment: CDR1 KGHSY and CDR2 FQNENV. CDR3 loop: CASSLTTGDTKSAFF. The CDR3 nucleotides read TGTGCCAGCAGCCTTACGACAGGGGATACAAAGTCTGCTTTCTTT.

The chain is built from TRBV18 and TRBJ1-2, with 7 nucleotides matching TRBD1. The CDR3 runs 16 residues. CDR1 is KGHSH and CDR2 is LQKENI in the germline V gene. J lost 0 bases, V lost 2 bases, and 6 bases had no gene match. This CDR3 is CASSPDRAGTNYGYTF. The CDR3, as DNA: TGTGCCAGCTCACCAGACAGGGCAGGGACTAACTATGGCTACACCTTC.

CDR3 DNA sequence: TGTGCCAGTAGTATAAGGGCAGGGTACACTGAAGCTTTCTTT. Its translation is CASSIRAGYTEAFF. J is TRBJ1-1 and V is TRBV19, with a possible D match to TRBD1 (5 bases). V dropped 2 bases and J dropped 3 bases, with 10 bases sitting between them. Germline values: CDR1 LNHDA, CDR2 SQIVND (reference sequence). The CDR3 has 14 amino acids.

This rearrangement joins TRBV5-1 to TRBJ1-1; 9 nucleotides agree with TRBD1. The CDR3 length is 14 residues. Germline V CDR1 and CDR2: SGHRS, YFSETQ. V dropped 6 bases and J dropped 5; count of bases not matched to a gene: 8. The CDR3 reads CASIRDRAGTEAFF. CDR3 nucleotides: TGCGCCAGCATCCGGGACAGGGCAGGGACTGAAGCTTTCTTT.

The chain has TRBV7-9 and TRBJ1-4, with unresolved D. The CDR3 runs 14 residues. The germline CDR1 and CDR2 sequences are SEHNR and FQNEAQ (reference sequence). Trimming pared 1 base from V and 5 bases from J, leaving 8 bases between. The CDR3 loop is CASSLGAGNEKLFF. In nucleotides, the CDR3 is TGTGCCAGCAGCTTAGGGGCAGGAAATGAAAAACTGTTTTTT.

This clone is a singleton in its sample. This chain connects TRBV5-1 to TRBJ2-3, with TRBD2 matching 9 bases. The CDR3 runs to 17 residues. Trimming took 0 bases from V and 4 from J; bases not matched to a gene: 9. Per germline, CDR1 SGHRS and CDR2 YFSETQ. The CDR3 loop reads CASSLAPGGGVSDTQYF. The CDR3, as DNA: TGCGCCAGCAGCTTGGCCCCCGGCGGGGGGGTGTCAGATACGCAGTATTTT.

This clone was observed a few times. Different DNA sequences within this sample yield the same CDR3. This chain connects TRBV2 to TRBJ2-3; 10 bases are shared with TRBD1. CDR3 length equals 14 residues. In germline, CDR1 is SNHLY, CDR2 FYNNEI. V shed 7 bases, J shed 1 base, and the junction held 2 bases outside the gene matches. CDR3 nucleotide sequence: TGTGCCAGCAACGGACAGGGGGGCACAGATACGCAGTATTTT. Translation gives CASNGQGGTDTQYF.

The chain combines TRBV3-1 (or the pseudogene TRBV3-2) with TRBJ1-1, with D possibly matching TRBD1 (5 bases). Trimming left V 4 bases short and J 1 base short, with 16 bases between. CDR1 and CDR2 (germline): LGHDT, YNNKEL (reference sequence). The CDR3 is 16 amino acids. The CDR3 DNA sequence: TGTGCCAGCAGCCCCCGTGGGAGGGGACGGAACACTGAAGCTTTCTTT. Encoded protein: CASSPRGRGRNTEAFF.

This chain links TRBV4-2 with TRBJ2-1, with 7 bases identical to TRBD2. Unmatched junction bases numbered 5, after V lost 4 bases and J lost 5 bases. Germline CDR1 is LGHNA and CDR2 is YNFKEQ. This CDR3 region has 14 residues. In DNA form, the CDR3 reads TGTGCCAGCAGCCCCTCTGGACTAGACAATGAGCAGTTCTTC. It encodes CASSPSGLDNEQFF.

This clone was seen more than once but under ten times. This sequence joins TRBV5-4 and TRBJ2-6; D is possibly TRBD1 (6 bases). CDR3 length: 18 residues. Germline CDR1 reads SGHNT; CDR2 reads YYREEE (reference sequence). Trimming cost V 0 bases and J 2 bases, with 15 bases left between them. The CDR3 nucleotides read TGTGCCAGCAGCTTGGCGCAGGGGTACCCTCCTGGGGCCAACGTCCTGACTTTC. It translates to CASSLAQGYPPGANVLTF.

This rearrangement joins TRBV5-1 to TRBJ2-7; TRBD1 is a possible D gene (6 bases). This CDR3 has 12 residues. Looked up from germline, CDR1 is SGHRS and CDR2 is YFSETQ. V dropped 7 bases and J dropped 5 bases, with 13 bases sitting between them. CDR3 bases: TGCGCCAGCCCGACAGGCTGGAACGAGCAGTACTTC. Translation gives CASPTGWNEQYF.